A single sample is the source of the 7 T cell receptor beta chains below, sequenced in a study of molecular identifiers for immune sequencing clone quantification. TCRdb passed the PCR reads through MiXCR, listing each CDR3 protein once. The sample records 490,000 or so distinct CDR3 sequences, around 23% being singletons. Sequenced sample: naive CD8+ T cells from blood, with Jurkat cell RNA spiked in. Subset meaning: FACS-sorted CD8+CD4-CCR7+CD45RA+ naive T cells. The receptors were gathered from a human donor in good health. Some libraries in this study had Jurkat cell RNA spiked in.

This clonotype was seen more than once but under ten times. The CDR3 bases are TGTGCTAGTGGTTTGGTACTCGACAGGGTCGGAAACACCATATATTTT. The encoded protein is CASGLVLDRVGNTIYF. This chain joins TRBV12-5 and TRBJ1-3; 7 bases match TRBD1. Germline values: CDR1 LGHNT, CDR2 FRNRAP. Trimming removed 0 bases from V and 4 bases from J; junction bases left unmatched: 6. The CDR3 spans 16 residues.

This clonotype was counted between two and nine times. This chain uses TRBV20-1 with TRBJ2-7; TRBD2 matches 12 bases. Germline values: CDR1 DFQATT, CDR2 SNEGSKA (reference sequence). The length of the CDR3 is 15 residues. The V and J ends lost 0 bases and 1 base, in that order; junction bases with no gene match: 1. The CDR3 loop reads CSARDGTSGSYEQYF. In DNA, the CDR3 is TGCAGTGCTAGAGATGGGACTAGCGGGTCCTACGAGCAGTACTTC.

This chain joins TRBV5-6 and TRBJ2-1, with 9 bases identical to TRBD1. V shed 2 bases, J shed 10 bases, and the junction held 4 bases outside the gene matches. In germline, CDR1 is SGHDT, CDR2 YYEEEE. CDR3 size: 13 residues. CDR3 amino acids: CASSFNRGREQFF. The CDR3 DNA reads as TGTGCCAGCAGCTTTAACAGGGGGCGGGAGCAGTTCTTC.

A word on this clonotype: A much bigger clone sits one base away, suggesting this may be a read error. This chain connects TRBV7-9 to TRBJ1-4, with D hard to call. Per germline, CDR1 SEHNR and CDR2 FQNEAQ (reference sequence). The CDR3 length is 11 residues. In DNA form, the CDR3 reads TGTGACAGCAGCCATAATGAAAAACTGTTTTTT. It translates to CDSSHNEKLFF.

The chain carries TRBV27 and TRBJ1-6; D ambiguous. Trimming removed 3 bases from V and 1 base from J, with 13 bases in between. This CDR3 has 17 residues. From germline, CDR1 is MNHEY and CDR2 SMNVEV (reference sequence). DNA of the CDR3: TGTGCCAGCAGTTTGTTGTGGGATGGGTCCTATAATTCACCCCTCCACTTT. Translating gives CASSLLWDGSYNSPLHF.

This clonotype turned up a few times. The gene calls are TRBV28 and TRBJ2-7, with TRBD1 matching 11 bases. Germline CDR1 reads MDHEN; CDR2 reads SYDVKM. The trim removed 10 bases at V and 6 bases at J, leaving 5 bases unmatched. The CDR3 is made up of 12 amino acids. The CDR3 region is CAIPGTGGEQYF. The DNA for the CDR3 is TGTGCCATCCCCGGGACAGGGGGCGAGCAGTACTTC.

This sequence joins TRBV12-3 or TRBV12-4 and TRBJ1-3, with 8 bases lining up with TRBD1. The V and J ends lost 2 bases and 3 bases, in that order; junction bases with no gene match: 9. This CDR3 contains 17 residues. The CDR3 region has the DNA TGTGCCAGCAGTTTATTAGAGACAGGGGTTCGTGGAAACACCATATATTTT. It specifies CASSLLETGVRGNTIYF.